Below are 27 T cell receptor beta chains sequenced from a single sample in a study of early T cells in non-severe SARS-CoV-2 infection. TCRdb re-called the 5' RACE reads through MiXCR, storing one row per CDR3 protein. The sample has 50,000 to 70,000 distinct CDR3 sequences, 7.7% seen once; the top ten hold 3% to 4%. Sequencing input: whole blood. Receptors were obtained from an adult who was a healthcare worker with PCR-confirmed SARS-CoV-2 infection or an uninfected control (not recorded which).

This clonotype was observed many times. The gene calls are TRBV7-2 and TRBJ2-7; TRBD1 might be the D (5 bases). The CDR3 spans 16 residues. Germline V gives CDR1 SGHTA, CDR2 FQGNSA. V was pared by 1 base and J by 2 bases, with 15 bases between. The CDR3 DNA sequence: TGTGCCAGCAGCTTAGGGGCCCGGACACTAACCTACGAGCAGTACTTC. Amino acids: CASSLGARTLTYEQYF.

The chain recombines TRBV12-3 or TRBV12-4 with TRBJ1-2, with 7 bases identical to TRBD1. The CDR3 is 13 amino acids. V was clipped by 8 bases and J by 2 bases; unmatched bases: 5. CDR3 nucleotide sequence: TGTGCCAGCCAGGGGGGCACCAACTATGGCTACACCTTC. It yields the protein CASQGGTNYGYTF.

This clonotype came up many times. The rearrangement links TRBV7-3 to TRBJ2-1; D possibly corresponds to TRBD2 (5 bases). CDR1 and CDR2 (germline): SGHTA, FQGTGA. Trimming shortened V by 6 bases and J by 0 bases, and 15 bases separated the two germline ends. The CDR3 is 16 amino acids. CDR3 DNA sequence: TGTGCCAGCAGTTCCAATCGGGGAAGCTCCTACAATGAGCAGTTCTTC. This encodes CASSSNRGSSYNEQFF.

This clonotype turned up a few times. The chain is built from TRBV28 and TRBJ2-5; TRBD1 agrees at 10 bases. The germline V gene has CDR1 MDHEN and CDR2 SYDVKM. With V trimmed by 5 bases and J by 4 bases, 4 bases remained unmatched. The CDR3 runs 14 residues. This chain's CDR3 is CASSPRTGGETQYF. The CDR3 DNA sequence: TGTGCCAGCAGTCCTCGGACAGGGGGAGAGACCCAGTACTTC.

This clonotype has a handful of counts. The chain joins TRBV30 to TRBJ1-5; D uncertain. From germline, CDR1 is GTSNPN and CDR2 SVGIG (reference sequence). The CDR3 length is 15 residues. Trimming pared 3 bases from V and 6 bases from J, leaving 18 bases between. The CDR3 DNA is TGTGCCTGGAGCGGCACGGGGTACGGGCGTCAGCCCCAGCATTTT. This codes for CAWSGTGYGRQPQHF.

This rearrangement joins TRBV5-1 to TRBJ2-3; possibly TRBD2 for D (5 bases). V was cut by 0 bases and J by 0 bases, with 11 bases left in between. Germline CDR1 SGHRS, CDR2 YFSETQ. The CDR3 totals 16 residues. CDR3 DNA: TGCGCCAGCAGCTTGGCGGACTCGCCAAGCACAGATACGCAGTATTTT. Translating gives CASSLADSPSTDTQYF.

J is TRBJ2-1 and V is TRBV18, with D perhaps given as TRBD1 or TRBD2 (5 bases each). The CDR3 contains 16 residues. V gave up 4 bases and J gave up 6 bases, with 19 bases separating them. In germline, CDR1 is KGHSH, CDR2 LQKENI. DNA of the CDR3: TGTGCCAGCTCACTCGTTTTTGGGGGAGCTGTCAATGAGCAGTTCTTC. It translates to CASSLVFGGAVNEQFF.

This chain joins TRBV6-5 and TRBJ2-1; D is possibly TRBD1 (6 bases). This CDR3 region has 12 residues. The germline V gene has CDR1 MNHEY and CDR2 SVGAGI. Trimming left V 2 bases short and J 7 bases short, with 6 bases between. The CDR3: CASSYTGNEQFF. The CDR3 region has the DNA TGTGCCAGCAGTTACACAGGGAATGAGCAGTTCTTC.

The V and J genes are TRBV24-1 and TRBJ2-5; a weak D match, TRBD2 (6 bases). This CDR3 is built from 13 residues. Germline CDR1 and CDR2: KGHDR and SFDVKD. With 9 bases removed from V and 4 bases from J, the gap between germline ends came to 14 bases. The CDR3 DNA reads as TGTGCCACCCGCCGGGGGTGGGGAGAGACCCAGTACTTC. It encodes CATRRGWGETQYF.

The J gene is TRBJ1-5, the V gene TRBV3-1, with D hard to call. Per the germline V gene, CDR1 is LGHDT and CDR2 is YNNKEL (reference sequence). The CDR3 totals 15 residues. V was cut by 1 base and J by 5 bases, with 12 bases left in between. The CDR3 here is CASSQVGRRDQPQHF. CDR3 coding DNA: TGTGCCAGCAGCCAAGTCGGGCGGCGTGATCAGCCCCAGCATTTT.

This clonotype showed up many times. CDR3: CAIRGDNNNEQFF. CDR3 nucleotides: TGTGCCATCAGAGGAGACAATAACAATGAGCAGTTCTTC. This sequence joins TRBV10-3 and TRBJ2-1; D gene unclear. Trimming removed 6 bases from V and 5 bases from J, with 11 bases in between. The V gene's germline CDR1 is ENHRY and CDR2 SYGVKD. The CDR3 contains 13 residues.

This clonotype was seen a handful of times. V and J are TRBV7-6 and TRBJ2-1, with D unresolved. The CDR3 has 12 residues. The germline gives CDR1 SGHVS, CDR2 FNYEAQ. Trimming removed 5 bases at V and 6 bases at J, with 8 bases between. CDR3 loop: CASSPPANEQFF. The CDR3 region has the DNA TGTGCCAGCAGCCCCCCGGCCAATGAGCAGTTCTTC.

This clonotype was seen more than once but under ten times. This chain's CDR3 is CSAPTGGQGSYGYTF. The CDR3 DNA is TGCAGTGCCCCAACCGGCGGGCAGGGGAGCTATGGCTACACCTTC. The chain recombines TRBV20-1 with TRBJ1-2, with D possibly matching TRBD1 (6 bases). Germline V gives CDR1 DFQATT, CDR2 SNEGSKA (reference sequence). V lost 6 bases and J 4 bases, leaving 21 bases between the germline ends. The CDR3 runs 15 residues.

There are many counts of this clonotype. The chain recombines TRBV6-5 with TRBJ1-2; 10 nucleotides line up with TRBD1. Trimming at V came to 5 bases and at J to 0 bases, leaving 6 bases not matched to a gene. The V gene's germline CDR1 is MNHEY and CDR2 SVGAGI. The CDR3 has 16 amino acids. The chain's CDR3 is CASSIDRGPANYGYTF. CDR3 sequence (DNA): TGTGCCAGCAGTATAGACAGGGGGCCAGCTAACTATGGCTACACCTTC.

Ten or more counts support this clonotype. The chain has TRBV28 and TRBJ1-4, with 8 bases matching TRBD1. V gave up 3 bases and J gave up 8 bases; unmatched junction bases: 11. The CDR3 sequence is 16 residues long. The germline V gene has CDR1 MDHEN and CDR2 SYDVKM. The chain's CDR3 is CASSFPYQGAGEKLFF. The CDR3 DNA reads as TGTGCCAGCAGTTTCCCTTACCAGGGGGCTGGGGAAAAACTGTTTTTT. Supplemented by reference TRBV28 and TRBJ1-4, the full variable domain reads DVKVTQSSRYLVKRTGEKVFLECVQDMDHENMFWYRQDPGLGLRLIYFSYDVKMKEKGDIPEGYSVSREKKERFSLILESASTNQTSMYLCASSFPYQGAGEKLFFGSGTQLSVL.

The V call is TRBV3-1, the J call TRBJ2-2; 8 bases are a match to TRBD2. This CDR3 has 18 amino acids. Germline lookup yields CDR1 LGHDT and CDR2 YNNKEL (reference sequence). Unmatched junction bases numbered 13, after V lost 5 bases and J lost 2 bases. The CDR3, as DNA: TGTGCCAGCAGCGAAAGCGGAGCGGGAGCTGCTAACACCGGGGAGCTGTTTTTT. This encodes CASSESGAGAANTGELFF.

CDR3 sequence: CASSAQSSGYTF. The CDR3 DNA reads TGTGCCAGCAGTGCGCAGAGCAGCGGCTACACCTTC. The rearrangement uses TRBV25-1 and TRBJ1-2; D is undetermined. Trimming took 4 bases from V and 8 from J, leaving 11 bases between them. The CDR3 covers 12 residues. Germline assignment: CDR1 MGHDK and CDR2 SYGVNS.

This clonotype showed up just a few times. J is TRBJ2-7 and V is TRBV7-8; perhaps TRBD1 as D (6 bases). The CDR3 is 14 residues long. V lost 10 bases, J lost 0 bases, and 16 bases lay in between. Germline V gene sequence: CDR1 SGHVS, CDR2 FQNEAQ. The CDR3 spells CATRAGDFSYEQYF. For the CDR3, the DNA is TGTGCCACTCGGGCAGGGGATTTCTCCTACGAGCAGTACTTC.

There are a few counts of this clonotype. The gene calls are TRBV20-1 and TRBJ2-7; D might be TRBD1 (6 bases). V was pared by 3 bases and J by 2 bases, with 23 bases between. Per germline, CDR1 DFQATT and CDR2 SNEGSKA (reference sequence). This CDR3 contains 17 residues. CDR3: CSARGATGSLMPYEQYF. The CDR3 DNA is TGCAGTGCTAGGGGGGCGACAGGTTCCTTAATGCCCTACGAGCAGTACTTC.

The table lists this clonotype with many counts. This rearrangement joins TRBV7-6 to TRBJ2-7, with 8 bases matching TRBD2. The CDR3 totals 14 residues. Trimming removed 5 bases from V and 3 bases from J; junction bases left unmatched: 6. Germline CDR1 and CDR2: SGHVS and FNYEAQ. The CDR3 region is CASSRGLGDYEQYF. CDR3 in DNA: TGTGCCAGCAGCCGGGGACTAGGGGACTACGAGCAGTACTTC.

This clonotype has just a few counts. This sequence joins TRBV20-1 and TRBJ2-3; no reliable D call. The V gene's germline CDR1 is DFQATT and CDR2 SNEGSKA (reference sequence). V was clipped by 0 bases and J by 3 bases, with 7 bases between them. The CDR3 length is 13 residues. CDR3 protein: CSAREMGTDTQYF. CDR3 DNA: TGCAGTGCTAGAGAAATGGGGACAGATACGCAGTATTTT.

This clonotype was observed a handful of times. The rearrangement uses TRBV21-1 and TRBJ2-7; the table gives TRBD1 as D, unverified against the DNA. TRBV21-1 is tagged as a pseudogene. This CDR3 has 17 residues. The CDR3 spells CASSSLGDSTSSYEQYF. Here the CDR3 DNA reads TGTGCCAGCAGCAGCCTGGGCGATTCTACGAGCTCCTACGAGCAGTACTTC.

This clonotype has at least ten counts. The chain joins TRBV7-3 to TRBJ2-3; 13 positions agree with TRBD2. This CDR3 region has 22 residues. Germline V gene lookup returns CDR1 SGHTA and CDR2 FQGTGA. Trimming at V came to 2 bases and at J to 4 bases, leaving 21 bases not matched to a gene. The CDR3 coding sequence is TGTGCCAGCAGCTTATACCCCATACGGACTAGCGGGAGAGGGGCCGACGCAGATACGCAGTATTTT. Translation gives CASSLYPIRTSGRGADADTQYF.

This clonotype was observed many times. The genes are TRBV5-1 and TRBJ2-7; 9 nucleotides line up with TRBD1. Trimming took 3 bases from V and 4 from J; bases not matched to a gene: 5. The CDR3 has 14 residues. Per germline, CDR1 SGHRS and CDR2 YFSETQ. The CDR3 coding sequence is TGCGCCAGCAGCTACGGGACAGGGTCGTACGAGCAGTACTTC. Its protein is CASSYGTGSYEQYF.

This clonotype showed up many times. This chain links TRBV11-2 with TRBJ2-1, with 11 bases matching TRBD2. The junction had 10 bases not matched to a gene; V was cut back by 5 bases and J by 7 bases. The CDR3 runs to 16 residues. CDR1 and CDR2 (germline): SGHAT, FQNNGV. This CDR3 reads CASSVSSSGRRNEQFF. In nucleotides, the CDR3 is TGTGCCAGCAGCGTTAGCTCTAGCGGGAGGCGGAATGAGCAGTTCTTC.

This clonotype was seen repeatedly, ten times or more. The gene calls are TRBV28 and TRBJ1-5; D remains ambiguous. Trimming stripped 3 bases from V and 2 bases from J, with 11 bases between. Per the germline V gene, CDR1 is MDHEN and CDR2 is SYDVKM. This CDR3 has 15 residues. CDR3 nucleotide sequence: TGTGCCAGCAGTTTCGTTGTAGAAGGCAATCAGCCCCAGCATTTT. It yields the protein CASSFVVEGNQPQHF.

This clonotype was counted at least ten times. The chain is built from TRBV6-6 and TRBJ2-7, with TRBD2 as a possible D gene (5 bases). Trimming took 6 bases from V and 7 from J, leaving 22 bases between them. The CDR3 length is 15 residues. CDR1 MNHNY and CDR2 SVGAGI come from the germline V gene (reference sequence). CDR3 loop: CASSPRAGTLEEQYF. CDR3 coding DNA: TGTGCCAGCAGCCCTCGGGCGGGCACCTTGGAGGAGCAGTACTTC.